A single sample gave rise to the 6 T cell receptor beta chains below, sequenced in a study of OX40 agonist ivuxolimab in advanced cancers. Profiling relied on immunoSEQ multiplex PCR, and the TCRdb table lists in-frame clones only, not all of them. Of some 90,000 clones in the sample, 70% to 90% were seen once. The sample was CD4+ or CD8+ T cells sorted from blood, taken in a trial of the OX40 agonist ivuxolimab. These receptors were collected from an adult with an advanced solid tumor such as melanoma, head and neck, liver or kidney cancer.

This chain joins TRBV7-8 and TRBJ1-2; unclear D gene. The length of the CDR3 is 12 residues. Germline CDR1 is SGHVS and CDR2 is FQNEAQ. Trimming removed 1 base at V and 7 bases at J, with 7 bases between. The CDR3 is CASSLVPTGYTF. The CDR3 bases are TGTGCCAGCAGCTTAGTTCCGACTGGCTACACCTTC.

This clone was seen a single time. The J gene is TRBJ2-7, the V gene TRBV9; tentatively, D is TRBD1 or TRBD2 (6 bases each). The germline V gene encodes CDR1 SGDLS and CDR2 YYNGEE. The germline V and J ends were trimmed by 4 bases and 2 bases, with 16 bases remaining between them. This CDR3 spans 15 amino acids. In DNA form, the CDR3 reads TGTGCCAGCAGCTCGGGGGCAGCAACTACCTACGAGCAGTACTTC. This sequence encodes CASSSGAATTYEQYF.

Sample share makes this clone medium-sized. The chain combines TRBV15 with TRBJ1-1, with 9 bases matching TRBD1. Germline trimming cut 3 bases from V and 11 bases from J; bases unmatched to any gene: 7. CDR1 and CDR2 from the germline V gene are LNHNV and YYDKDF (reference sequence). This CDR3 comprises 13 residues. The DNA for the CDR3 is TGTGCCACCAGCAGCCTGGACAGGGGACGCGCTTTCTTT. As protein: CATSSLDRGRAFF.

The chain uses TRBV11-3 and TRBJ1-1, with D perhaps matching TRBD1 (5 bases). CDR3 size: 17 residues. CDR1 and CDR2 (germline): SGHNT, YENEEA. V dropped 2 bases and J dropped 0 bases, with 16 bases sitting between them. The CDR3 protein is CASSLNPLGLMNTEAFF. The CDR3 DNA reads TGTGCCAGCAGCTTAAACCCCCTGGGGCTAATGAACACTGAAGCTTTCTTT.

The V gene is TRBV5-6, the J gene TRBJ1-1; tentative D call: TRBD1 (6 bases). This CDR3 comprises 15 residues. V lost 1 base and J 4 bases, leaving 14 bases between the germline ends. The germline gives CDR1 SGHDT, CDR2 YYEEEE. As DNA, the CDR3 is TGTGCCAGCAGCTTGATTGGACAGCCCAGCACTGAAGCTTTCTTT. Amino acid sequence: CASSLIGQPSTEAFF. The complete variable domain, with remaining parts taken from reference TRBV5-6 and TRBJ1-1, reads DAGVTQSPTHLIKTRGQQVTLRCSPKSGHDTVSWYQQALGQGPQFIFQYYEEEERQRGNFPDRFSGHQFPNYSSELNVNALLLGDSALYLCASSLIGQPSTEAFFGQGTRLTVV.

This clone was picked up one time. The chain uses TRBV5-1 and TRBJ1-1; D possibly corresponds to TRBD1 (6 bases). Germline V CDR1 and CDR2: SGHRS, YFSETQ. CDR3 size: 14 residues. Trimming took 0 bases from V and 8 from J, leaving 14 bases between them. DNA for the CDR3: TGCGCCAGCAGCTTGGACGTCGTGGGGGGCGAAGCTTTCTTT. It translates to CASSLDVVGGEAFF. Full variable domain (rest looked up from reference TRBV5-1 and TRBJ1-1): KAGVTQTPRYLIKTRGQQVTLSCSPISGHRSVSWYQQTPGQGLQFLFEYFSETQRNKGNFPGRFSGRQFSNSRSEMNVSTLELGDSALYLCASSLDVVGGEAFFGQGTRLTVV.